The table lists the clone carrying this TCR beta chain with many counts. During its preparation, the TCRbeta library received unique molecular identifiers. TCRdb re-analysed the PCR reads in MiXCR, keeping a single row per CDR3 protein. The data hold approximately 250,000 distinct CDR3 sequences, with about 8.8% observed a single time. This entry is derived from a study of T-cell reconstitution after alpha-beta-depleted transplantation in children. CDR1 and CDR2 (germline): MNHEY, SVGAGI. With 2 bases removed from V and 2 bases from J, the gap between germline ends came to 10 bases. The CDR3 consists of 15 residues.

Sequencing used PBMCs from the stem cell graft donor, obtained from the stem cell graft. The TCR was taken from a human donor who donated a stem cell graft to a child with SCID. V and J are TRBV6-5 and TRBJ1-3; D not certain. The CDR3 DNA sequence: TGTGCCAGCAGTTACAGTGGTTTGACTGGAAACACCATATATTTT. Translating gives CASSYSGLTGNTIYF.